These T cell receptor beta chains were read from a single sample in a study of human T cells and chemical hapten exposure. MiXCR, run by TCRdb on the RACE reads, gives a single entry per CDR3 protein. The sample lists around 110,000 distinct CDR3 sequences, about 12% seen once, with 1.4% in the top ten. Sequencing was performed on whole blood, taken in connection with sensitization to the hapten diphenylcyclopropenone (DPC). Receptors were obtained from a woman aged 50 to 60 with alopecia areata. Some clones in this sample may be carry-over from other donors' samples. Each CDR3 is given with its conserved first and last residue. A D gene is named only where the DNA matches it firmly. Clone size is shown for a subset of rows, as once, few, many or a class of expanded clone.

TGCAGTGCCCCCACGTTTCGGGAGGCCAAAAATGAGCAGTTCTTC CSAPTFREAKNEQFF few 15 TRBJ2-1 TRBD2 TRBV20-1
TGTGCCAGTCCAGACGGAAGGGGAGATCAGCCCCAGCATTTT CASPDGRGDQPQHF many 14 TRBJ1-5 . TRBV19
TGTGCCAGCACCCCTCTAGCGGGCCCCCCGGAGTATTTT CASTPLAGPPEYF . 13 TRBJ2-3 TRBD2 TRBV28
TGCGCCAGCAGCCCCCGGACTAGCGGATTAAACACCGGGGAGCTGTTTTTT CASSPRTSGLNTGELFF . 17 TRBJ2-2 TRBD2 TRBV5-1
TGCAGTGCTAGAGACAGGGTTTTCAATCAGCCCCAGCATTTT CSARDRVFNQPQHF . 14 TRBJ1-5 . TRBV20-1
TGCAGCGTTCGGAGCGGGCTTCAAGAGACCCAGTACTTC CSVRSGLQETQYF once 13 TRBJ2-5 . TRBV29-1
TGTGCCAGCAGTGAAATGGAGTTTTATTACGAGCAGTACTTC CASSEMEFYYEQYF . 14 TRBJ2-7 . TRBV6-1
TGTGCCAGCAGCACCCGTGGGGGTACAGATACGCAGTATTTT CASSTRGGTDTQYF few 14 TRBJ2-3 . TRBV7-6
TGTGCCGTCGATAGAGGACAGGGGAGCACAGATACGCAGTATTTT CAVDRGQGSTDTQYF many 15 TRBJ2-3 TRBD1 TRBV7-9
TGTGCCAGCAGGGAGCAATCCCATCAGCCCCAGCATTTT CASREQSHQPQHF many 13 TRBJ1-5 . TRBV6-6
TGTGCCAGCGCCGGTGCGGAAAGCTCCTACGAGCAGTACTTC CASAGAESSYEQYF . 14 TRBJ2-7 . TRBV28
TGTGCCAGAACGACTAGCGGGGTCTACAATGAGCAGTTCTTC CARTTSGVYNEQFF . 14 TRBJ2-1 TRBD2 TRBV2
TGTGCCAGCAGTCAATACGGGGGGCGCGGAGCTTTCTTT CASSQYGGRGAFF . 13 TRBJ1-1 . TRBV28
TGTGCCAGCAGTTTAACCGTAGACTCGGGTCTTGGTGGCTACACCTTC CASSLTVDSGLGGYTF . 16 TRBJ1-2 . TRBV27
TGTGCCAGCAGCCCGCCGGGGGAAACCGAGCAGTACTTC CASSPPGETEQYF . 13 TRBJ2-7 . TRBV7-6
TGTGCCAGCAGCTTTGGAGCCAAAAACATTCAGTACTTC CASSFGAKNIQYF many 13 TRBJ2-4 . TRBV7-2
TGTGCCAGCAGCCCAACCGTGACAGTGAACACTGAAGCTTTCTTT CASSPTVTVNTEAFF many 15 TRBJ1-1 . TRBV13
TGTGCCAGCAGTCCCGCGGGAGGGGGCGAGCAGTACTTC CASSPAGGGEQYF many 13 TRBJ2-7 TRBD2 TRBV12-3/TRBV12-4
TGTGCCAGCAGCCCGAGAGGTGGGACGGATTCTTGGGACTACGAGCAGTACTTC CASSPRGGTDSWDYEQYF many 18 TRBJ2-7 . TRBV11-2
TGTGCCAGCAGCCAAGGTCTGAGCTCCTACGAGCAGTACTTC CASSQGLSSYEQYF many 14 TRBJ2-7 . TRBV3-1
TGTGCCAGCAGCCTGCCCACAGATACGCAGTATTTT CASSLPTDTQYF many 12 TRBJ2-3 . TRBV7-2
TGCAGCGTTGATTACAGTCACACTGAAGCTTTCTTT CSVDYSHTEAFF few 12 TRBJ1-1 . TRBV29-1
TGTGCCAGCAGCAGGACTAGCGGACGGGAGCTGTTTTTT CASSRTSGRELFF . 13 TRBJ2-2 TRBD2 TRBV5-6
TGTGCCAGCAGCTTCCCCGGTTGGTACAATGAGCAGTTCTTC CASSFPGWYNEQFF many 14 TRBJ2-1 . TRBV11-2
TGTGCCAGCAGTGGGAGGGGAGTTGCTTTCTTT CASSGRGVAFF few 11 TRBJ1-1 . TRBV6-6
TGTGCCAGCAGTCTGACACTATTGAACACTGAAGCTTTCTTT CASSLTLLNTEAFF many 14 TRBJ1-1 . TRBV5-5
TGTGCCAGCAGGAGAATGGGACACGATGGAAACACTGAAGCTTTCTTT CASRRMGHDGNTEAFF . 16 TRBJ1-1 . TRBV28
TGTGCCAGCAGCCCCCTCGTCGGACAGGGTCGGACCTATAATTCACCCCTCCACTTT CASSPLVGQGRTYNSPLHF many 19 TRBJ1-6 TRBD1 TRBV7-9
TGTGCCAGCAGGAGGGGACAGGGCGTCTATGGCTACACCTTC CASRRGQGVYGYTF . 14 TRBJ1-2 TRBD1 TRBV12-3/TRBV12-4
TGTGCCAGCTATACTATATCAATAGCCAAAAACATTCAGTACTTC CASYTISIAKNIQYF . 15 TRBJ2-4 . TRBV6-1
TGCGCCAGCAGCTCACCCCAACGGGATTCACCCCTCCACTTT CASSSPQRDSPLHF . 14 TRBJ1-6 . TRBV5-1
TGTGCCAGCAGCGTACCAGGGTCCTACGAGCAGTACTTC CASSVPGSYEQYF many 13 TRBJ2-7 . TRBV6-5
TGTGCCAGCAGGCAGACCCTACTGAACACTGAAGCTTTCTTT CASRQTLLNTEAFF many 14 TRBJ1-1 . TRBV12-3/TRBV12-4
TGCGCCAGCAGCTTGATACCCTCTACCCCAGGACTAGCGGGGCGGCAGTGGGCGCAGTATTTT CASSLIPSTPGLAGRQWAQYF few 21 TRBJ2-3 TRBD2 TRBV5-1
TGTGCCAGCAGCCCAGGGAGTTCGGGCAATGAGCAGTTCTTC CASSPGSSGNEQFF few 14 TRBJ2-1 . TRBV3-1
TGTGCCAGCAGCGTGAACAGGGGTATAACAGATACGCAGTATTTT CASSVNRGITDTQYF many 15 TRBJ2-3 TRBD1 TRBV7-6
TGTGCCAGCAGGCCGTCAACTGGGCAGCCCCAGCATTTT CASRPSTGQPQHF few 13 TRBJ1-5 . TRBV28
TGTGCCAGCAGTTTACCTGGGACCGCAGGTTATGAAAAACTGTTTTTT CASSLPGTAGYEKLFF few 16 TRBJ1-4 . TRBV28
TGTGCCAGCAGCTTGACGGACAGGGTGGTTATCCTTCAGCCCCAGCATTTT CASSLTDRVVILQPQHF many 17 TRBJ1-5 TRBD1 TRBV5-8
TGTGCCATCAGTGAGTCGGGGACGATCTATGGCTACACCTTC CAISESGTIYGYTF . 14 TRBJ1-2 . TRBV10-3
TGCGCCAGCAGCATAAGACAGGGGCGGAACACTGAAGCTTTCTTT CASSIRQGRNTEAFF many 15 TRBJ1-1 TRBD1 TRBV5-1
TGTGCCAGCAGGGATACTAGCTTAAACGCCGGGGAGCTGTTTTTT CASRDTSLNAGELFF . 15 TRBJ2-2 . TRBV5-4